The 24 T cell receptor beta chains presented below share a single source sample, sequenced in a study of patients and donors after allogeneic stem cell transplantation (dated by TCRdb to between 2020 and 2021). The method was RT-PCR. Sequenced on a NextSeq 550. TCRdb trimmed the raw reads at Q25, called clones with MiXCR and kept productive beta chains. Each entry merges the rows of one CDR3 protein and shows their most common DNA and genes. For this sample there are approximately 150,000 distinct CDR3 sequences; over 25% appear just once. Jointly, the top ten make up less than 3.5% of the sample. Sequenced material: blood, either unsorted or a sorted T cell fraction (not recorded which). The receptor source for this set is a human donor who was either an allogeneic HSCT recipient or a stem cell or donor lymphocyte infusion donor (not recorded which). It is not recorded whose cells these are; they may come from a transplant donor.

The chain uses TRBV5-1 and TRBJ2-3; 10 positions match TRBD2. Trimming removed 2 bases from V and 11 bases from J; junction bases left unmatched: 5. Germline-derived CDR1 and CDR2 are SGHRS and YFSETQ. The CDR3 extends over 13 amino acids. The CDR3 is CASSFTSGEEQYF. The CDR3 nucleotides are TGCGCCAGCAGCTTCACTAGCGGGGAGGAGCAGTATTTT. Variable domain in full (rest from reference TRBV5-1 and TRBJ2-3): KAGVTQTPRYLIKTRGQQVTLSCSPISGHRSVSWYQQTPGQGLQFLFEYFSETQRNKGNFPGRFSGRQFSNSRSEMNVSTLELGDSALYLCASSFTSGEEQYFGPGTRLTVL.

The chain combines TRBV4-3 with TRBJ2-3; D is unclear. This CDR3 comprises 14 residues. Between the trimmed V and J ends, which lost 0 bases and 5 bases, there was a span of 9 bases. Germline V gives CDR1 LGHNA, CDR2 YSLEER. CDR3 DNA sequence: TGCGCCAGCAGCCAAGATACGCAGCGAGATACGCAGTATTTT. Translating gives CASSQDTQRDTQYF.

This clonotype occurred once. V gene TRBV7-2 combines with J gene TRBJ2-3; D is perhaps TRBD2 (6 bases). This CDR3 region has 17 residues. Trimming removed 5 bases from V and 6 bases from J, with 24 bases in between. Germline V gene sequence: CDR1 SGHTA, CDR2 FQGNSA. The CDR3 here is CASSPTGGNSWGDTQYF. CDR3 DNA: TGTGCCAGCAGCCCCACCGGCGGGAACTCCTGGGGGGATACGCAGTATTTT.

In this sample, this clonotype turned up a few times. The chain is built from TRBV7-6 and TRBJ2-1; 9 bases align to TRBD2. With 1 base clipped from V and 9 bases from J, the junction kept 7 bases outside the gene matches. Germline V lookup: CDR1 SGHVS, CDR2 FNYEAQ. This CDR3 has 15 amino acids. The DNA for the CDR3 is TGTGCCAGCAGCTTAGGGACTAGCGAGGGTGGTGAGCAGTTCTTC. Protein product: CASSLGTSEGGEQFF.

This clonotype was detected ten times or more. The rearrangement links TRBV4-1 to TRBJ1-5; 7 bases map to TRBD1. Germline trimming cut 0 bases from V and 0 bases from J; bases unmatched to any gene: 8. The CDR3 length is 18 residues. Germline V gene sequence: CDR1 MGHRA, CDR2 YSYEKL. CDR3 sequence: CASSQEAGGFYSNQPQHF. Here the CDR3 DNA reads TGCGCCAGCAGCCAAGAGGCAGGGGGATTCTATAGCAATCAGCCCCAGCATTTT.

J is TRBJ2-7 and V is TRBV29-1; either TRBD1 or TRBD2 may supply D (5 bases each). The CDR3 is 15 residues long. V lost 5 bases, J lost 0 bases, and 17 bases lay in between. Germline values: CDR1 SQVTM, CDR2 ANQGSEA. The CDR3 loop reads CSVMGVTRSSYEQYF. In DNA form, the CDR3 reads TGCAGCGTTATGGGGGTAACGAGGAGCTCCTACGAGCAGTACTTC.

As concerns this clonotype: Just one base apart from a much larger clone, this may be a read error. Because the CDR3 is missing its conserved closing phenylalanine or tryptophan, this is likely a read error. The V call is TRBV4-1, the J call TRBJ1-5; D remains unclear. The CDR3 is 16 residues long. In germline, CDR1 is MGHRA, CDR2 YSYEKL. V gave up 0 bases and J gave up 0 bases, with 9 bases separating them. This CDR3 is CASSQDQFLSNQPQHL. As DNA, the CDR3 is TGCGCCAGCAGCCAAGATCAGTTTCTTAGCAATCAGCCCCAGCATTTG.

The chain joins TRBV28 to TRBJ2-1, with TRBD2 as a possible D gene (6 bases). Per germline, CDR1 MDHEN and CDR2 SYDVKM. V was clipped by 6 bases and J by 10 bases, with 13 bases between them. This CDR3 is built from 12 residues. CDR3 nucleotide sequence: TGTGCCAGCAGACAGGACGGAGGGGAGCAGTTCTTC. Its protein is CASRQDGGEQFF.

The V and J genes are TRBV29-1 and TRBJ2-1, with D perhaps TRBD2 (5 bases). CDR1 and CDR2 from the germline V gene are SQVTM and ANQGSEA. The CDR3 consists of 12 residues. Trimming removed 4 bases at V and 6 bases at J, with 10 bases between. The CDR3, as DNA: TGCAGCGTTGCAGGAGCGGCCAATGAGCAGTTCTTC. Translated: CSVAGAANEQFF.

The V call is TRBV18, the J call TRBJ2-7, with D possibly TRBD2 on 5 matching bases. The CDR3 has 14 amino acids. The V end lost 5 bases, the J end lost 6 bases, and 17 bases lay between the germline ends. Germline V gene lookup returns CDR1 KGHSH and CDR2 LQKENI. CDR3 DNA sequence: TGTGCCAGCTCAGGATTTGGAGCGGCACCCGAGCAGTACTTC. The encoded protein is CASSGFGAAPEQYF. Full variable domain (remainder filled in from reference TRBV18 and TRBJ2-7): NAGVMQNPRHLVRRRGQEARLRCSPMKGHSHVYWYRQLPEEGLKFMVYLQKENIIDESGMPKERFSAEFPKEGPSILRIQQVVRGDSAAYFCASSGFGAAPEQYFGPGTRLTVT.

The chain employs TRBV5-1 and TRBJ2-5; the match to TRBD1 covers 9 bases. This CDR3 comprises 14 residues. V lost 2 bases, J lost 5 bases, and 4 bases stayed unmatched. The germline gives CDR1 SGHRS, CDR2 YFSETQ. CDR3 nucleotides: TGCGCCAGCAGCTTACAGGGGGCATATGAGACCCAGTACTTC. Its translation is CASSLQGAYETQYF.

The chain employs TRBV24-1 and TRBJ1-5, with TRBD1 matching over 8 bases. V was pared by 0 bases and J by 3 bases, with 3 bases of the junction left unmatched. The CDR3 runs to 16 residues. Germline V lookup: CDR1 KGHDR, CDR2 SFDVKD. The CDR3 DNA reads as TGTGCCACCAGTGATTTGTCAGGGGGCGTCAATCAGCCCCAGCATTTT. Translation gives CATSDLSGGVNQPQHF.

This clonotype was recorded many times. The CDR3 reads CSARRQQGFEKLFF. The CDR3 coding sequence is TGCAGTGCCCGAAGGCAACAGGGTTTTGAAAAACTGTTTTTT. V gene TRBV20-1 combines with J gene TRBJ1-4; weak D call: TRBD1 (6 bases). CDR3 length: 14 residues. Trimming took off 6 bases at V and 7 bases at J, with 18 bases between the two ends. Germline V gene lookup returns CDR1 DFQATT and CDR2 SNEGSKA (reference sequence).

V gene TRBV20-1 combines with J gene TRBJ2-7; D remains ambiguous. V lost 3 bases and J lost 4, with 7 bases in between. The V gene's germline CDR1 is DFQATT and CDR2 SNEGSKA (reference sequence). The CDR3 extends over 11 amino acids. As DNA, the CDR3 is TGCAGTGCTAGTTCAGAATACGAGCAGTACTTC. Its translation is CSASSEYEQYF.

This clonotype was seen ten or more times. The rearrangement links TRBV7-6 to TRBJ2-3, with D maybe TRBD2 (6 bases). V was clipped by 4 bases and J by 2 bases, with 16 bases between them. CDR1 is SGHVS and CDR2 is FNYEAQ in the germline V gene. This CDR3 contains 16 residues. The CDR3 DNA sequence: TGTGCCAGCAGCTCCCTGAATAGCGGCCTCACAGATACGCAGTATTTT. Its protein product is CASSSLNSGLTDTQYF.

The genes are TRBV12-3 or TRBV12-4 and TRBJ1-5; 10 nucleotides align to TRBD1. J was trimmed by 7 bases and V by 6 bases; bases with no gene match: 6. The CDR3 extends over 14 amino acids. DNA for the CDR3: TGTGCCAGCAGCCGAGGGACAGGGGTACAGCCCCAGCATTTT. Residues: CASSRGTGVQPQHF.

This clonotype came up a few times. V gene TRBV29-1 combines with J gene TRBJ2-7; 8 bases are shared with TRBD2. Germline CDR1 and CDR2: SQVTM and ANQGSEA. The CDR3 loop spans 15 amino acids. The trim removed 0 bases at V and 3 bases at J, leaving 7 bases unmatched. CDR3 residues: CSVEDPGGEDYEQYF. CDR3 DNA: TGCAGCGTTGAAGACCCCGGGGGGGAAGACTACGAGCAGTACTTC.

CDR3 loop: CASSSGTPWDSPLHF. DNA of the CDR3: TGTGCCAGCAGCTCCGGGACACCCTGGGATTCACCCCTCCACTTT. The V and J genes are TRBV9 and TRBJ1-6; D perhaps matches TRBD1 (6 bases). Germline V gene lookup returns CDR1 SGDLS and CDR2 YYNGEE. Trimming removed 4 bases from V and 8 bases from J, with 16 bases in between. The CDR3 loop spans 15 amino acids. The full variable domain, rest sourced from reference TRBV9 and TRBJ1-6, is DSGVTQTPKHLITATGQRVTLRCSPRSGDLSVYWYQQSLDQGLQFLIQYYNGEERAKGNILERFSAQQFPDLHSELNLSSLELGDSALYFCASSSGTPWDSPLHFGNGTRLTVT.

This clonotype was detected many times. The chain couples TRBV20-1 to TRBJ1-1; D is unresolved. Germline lookup yields CDR1 DFQATT and CDR2 SNEGSKA (reference sequence). The CDR3 has 13 amino acids. V was cut by 2 bases and J by 7 bases, with 14 bases left in between. The CDR3 region is CSARSTASGEAFF. The CDR3 bases are TGCAGTGCTAGATCAACAGCCAGCGGTGAAGCTTTCTTT.

This clonotype turned up a few times. The V call is TRBV7-6, the J call TRBJ2-3, with D tentatively TRBD1 or TRBD2 (5 bases each). Germline CDR1 SGHVS, CDR2 FNYEAQ. Trimming removed 2 bases at V and 1 base at J, with 7 bases between. The CDR3 spans 14 residues. Here the CDR3 reads CASSLRGGTDTQYF. Here the CDR3 DNA reads TGTGCCAGCAGCTTAAGAGGGGGCACAGATACGCAGTATTTT.

This clonotype was seen a handful of times. The chain employs TRBV27 and TRBJ2-7; 8 bases are a match to TRBD1. V gave up 5 bases and J gave up 3 bases; unmatched junction bases: 6. Germline V lookup: CDR1 MNHEY, CDR2 SMNVEV (reference sequence). The CDR3 is made up of 14 amino acids. CDR3 sequence reads: CASSNRDRHYEQYF. The CDR3 nucleotides read TGTGCCAGCAGTAACCGGGACAGGCACTACGAGCAGTACTTC.

The CDR3 protein is CASSLITGGGTEAFF. The CDR3 DNA follows: TGTGCCAGCAGCTTGATTACAGGGGGTGGTACTGAAGCTTTCTTT. V gene TRBV5-5 combines with J gene TRBJ1-1; 8 positions match TRBD1. The CDR3 has 15 residues. The germline gives CDR1 SGHKS, CDR2 YYEKEE (reference sequence). V lost 1 base, J lost 5 bases, and 7 bases stayed unmatched.

This chain joins TRBV7-9 and TRBJ1-4, with D maybe TRBD1 (6 bases). The CDR3 runs 17 residues. CDR1 SEHNR and CDR2 FQNEAQ come from the germline V gene (reference sequence). Trimming removed 3 bases at V and 3 bases at J, with 17 bases between. In DNA, the CDR3 is TGTGCCAGCAGCTTTTCCCCCTCGACAGGAGCTAATGAAAAACTGTTTTTT. Its protein product is CASSFSPSTGANEKLFF.

This clonotype was recorded once. This chain uses TRBV4-1 with TRBJ2-7; TRBD2 matches at 12 bases. CDR1 MGHRA and CDR2 YSYEKL come from the germline V gene. The J segment lost 3 bases and the V segment lost 4 bases, leaving 4 bases of the junction unmatched. There are 15 residues in the CDR3. As DNA, the CDR3 is TGCGCCAGCAGCCGGACTAGCGGGGACGGCTACGAGCAGTACTTC. Translating it yields CASSRTSGDGYEQYF.